The clone carrying this TCR beta chain has only a few counts. Its antigen is unidentified. This entry is derived from a study of T-cell memory formation after mild COVID-19. General observations from the study: Day 15 to 85 contractors were CD4/CD8 balanced; later expanders leaned CD4+.

CDR3 length: 13 amino acids. Trimming removed 6 bases at V and 6 bases at J, with 11 bases between. In germline, CDR1 is SGHTA, CDR2 FQGNSA. In TCRdb, the 5' RACE reads were re-called with MiXCR into one record per CDR3 protein. Seen here are 450,000 to 650,000 distinct CDR3 sequences, roughly 18% observed once, and the top ten hold 12%. This clonotype originated in an adult woman who had mild COVID-19 (a few samples of this study predate the infection). Cell type and time point are not known. The material sequenced was PBMCs or a T cell subset sorted from them (not recorded which). The chain is built from TRBV7-2 and TRBJ2-2; D not certain. CDR3 bases: TGTGCCAGCAGGTTCAGACCGCCCGGGGAGCTGTTTTTT. It encodes CASRFRPPGELFF.